This T cell receptor beta chain originates from a study of blood T cell repertoires in COVID-19 (dated by TCRdb to about 2020). In the study overall: Collaborator samples came from the United States, Italy and Spain and covered acute and convalescent phases of COVID-19. The material from the prospective study consisted of cDNA or gDNA derived from T cells, B-cell-depleted T cells, or PBMCs. The dataset comprised deeply sampled blood TCRbeta repertoires from subjects exposed to, actively infected with, or recovered from COVID-19. A freely available public database, intended as a resource for researchers studying the immune response to SARS-CoV-2, is where the repertoires were released. The samples were drawn from two sources: the first 160 participants of the ongoing ImmuneRACE study, and 1,254 subjects contributed by 6 global collaborators. The sample metadata nearly always contained a de-identified subject ID, COVID-19 status, age in years and sex. Where available, HLA class I and class II types were obtained from metadata supplied by the sample provider rather than from assay-based typing. Broader findings and caveats from the paper: The amount of clinical and demographic metadata varied by source and participant and was provided uncurated.

The immunoSEQ Assay, a bias-controlled multiplex PCR, was used to amplify TCRbeta CDR3 regions from genomic DNA. Regarding the original processing steps: The number of nucleated cells in each sample was estimated by amplification of reference gene primers within the assay. Sequence reads were collapsed and filtered to measure the absolute abundance of every unique TCRbeta CDR3 rearrangement. Productive Simpson clonality was computed per sample as the square root of Simpson's diversity index over productive rearrangements. TCRdb mirrors the immuneACCESS table, restricted to in-frame sequences. Some clones are absent from its copies; in checked studies, under half trace to an unresolved V gene, and the reason for the others is unknown. From that table come the V and J calls and clone size; the DNA was used to work out D and trimming. The sample data list 60,000 to 85,000 clones, and 75% to 95% of these were observed just once. The ten largest clones capture approximately 7% of the sample.

Via the germline V gene (reference sequence), CDR1 is LGHDT and CDR2 YNNKEL. V ends up 1 base short and J 7 bases short, with an unmatched junction base count of 6. The CDR3 goes from the cysteine to the phenylalanine over 16 residues. This entry keeps only the CDR3 DNA: 48 bases, framed from base 1. One collaborating source in Seattle enrolled patients during active infection and followed them longitudinally through the course of disease. Each collaborating institution followed its own protocols to collect whole blood in K2EDTA tubes. For TCRbeta analysis, collaborators shipped samples in one of three forms: frozen whole blood, isolated PBMCs, or DNA extracted from either of those sample types. This clone was seen only once. Its antigen target is currently unknown. No per-base quality is available; no much larger clone lies one base away.

The rearrangement joined TRBV3-1 (or the pseudogene TRBV3-2) to TRBJ1-6; TRBD1 aligns with 8 central bases. What was sequenced was peripheral blood. The clonotype was recovered from a man aged 35 to 55 with COVID-19, enrolled during active disease. The bases read TGTGCCAGCAGCCAAGTCGAACAGGGGGACAATTCACCCCTCCACTTT. It codes for CASSQVEQGDNSPLHF.